This T cell receptor beta chain was documented in a study of blood T cell repertoires in COVID-19. Background on the study: Sites in the United States, Italy and Spain provided acute and convalescent COVID-19 samples.

The germline V gene encodes CDR1 DFQATT and CDR2 SNEGSKA (reference sequence). Trimming cost V 3 bases and J 8 bases; bases outside gene matches: 18. The CDR3 length is 17 residues. Recovered status applied to Cohort 3 donors who had two consecutive negative PCRs. It also applied to those with clearance or with symptom resolution. Per the authors' pipeline: Amplification from reference gene primers served as the basis for estimated nucleated cell counts. Assay used: immunoSEQ multiplex PCR; TCRdb lists only in-frame clones, some missing. For V, J and clone size, that table is used; D and trimming come from the DNA. The sample yields hundreds of thousands of clones, 70% to 90% seen once.

This receptor was obtained from a woman between 40 and 55 years old who had recovered from COVID-19. Sequencing was performed on PBMCs or T cells enriched from blood (not recorded which). The chain combines TRBV20-1 with TRBJ1-4; 7 nucleotides align to TRBD1. Written as DNA, the CDR3 is TGCAGTGCTAGTGGTGCACTTGACAGGGCGGTTGGAGAAAAACTGTTTTTT. Amino acid sequence: CSASGALDRAVGEKLFF.